The T cell receptor beta chain described here comes from a study of blood T cell repertoires in COVID-19. At the level of the study: Whether acute or convalescent, the COVID-19 samples came from the United States, Italy and Spain. T cells, B-cell-depleted T cells, or PBMCs provided the cDNA or gDNA that served as material.

The CDR3 covers 13 residues. Germline V gene sequence: CDR1 SNHLY, CDR2 FYNNEI. V was trimmed by 4 bases and J by 4 bases, leaving 11 bases between them. Original data processing: For nucleated cells, counts were estimated from reference gene primer amplification. The repertoire was sequenced with immunoSEQ multiplex PCR; TCRdb's copy has only in-frame clones and lacks some. That table is the source of V, J and clone size, and D and trimming were worked out from the DNA. The data contain roughly 60,000 clones, roughly 71% of them seen just once; the ten biggest clones take up less than 35%. J is TRBJ2-7 and V is TRBV2; maybe TRBD1 (5 bases). The sequenced sample was peripheral blood. The sequence came from a human donor in a cohort sampled during active COVID-19. For the CDR3, the DNA is TGTGCCAGCAGTGGAAGGGGTGGGTACGAGCAGTACTTC. It translates to CASSGRGGYEQYF.